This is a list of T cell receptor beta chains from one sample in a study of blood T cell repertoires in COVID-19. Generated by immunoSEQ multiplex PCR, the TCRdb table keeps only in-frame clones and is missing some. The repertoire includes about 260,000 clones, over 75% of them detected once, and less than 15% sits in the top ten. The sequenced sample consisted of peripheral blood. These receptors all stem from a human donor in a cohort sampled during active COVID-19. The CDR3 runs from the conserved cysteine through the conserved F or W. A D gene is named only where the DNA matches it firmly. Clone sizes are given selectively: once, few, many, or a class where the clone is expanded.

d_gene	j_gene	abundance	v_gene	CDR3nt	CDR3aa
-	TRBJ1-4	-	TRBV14	TGTGCCAGCAGCCGGCGCGGCGGAAATGAAAAACTGTTTTTT	CASSRRGGNEKLFF
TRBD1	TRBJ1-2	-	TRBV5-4	TGTGCCAGCAGCCCGACAGGGAACTATGGCTACACCTTC	CASSPTGNYGYTF
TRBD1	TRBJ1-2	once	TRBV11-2	TGTGCCAGCAGCTTAGCGTCAGGGGGCGGCTACACCTTC	CASSLASGGGYTF
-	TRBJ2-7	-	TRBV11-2	TGTGCCAGCAGCTTAAGTCCTTCCAGAAGCTCCTACGAGCAGTACTTC	CASSLSPSRSSYEQYF
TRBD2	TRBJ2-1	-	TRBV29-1	TGCAGCGTCGAAGCGGGAGGGCAGAGACATGAGCAGTTCTTC	CSVEAGGQRHEQFF
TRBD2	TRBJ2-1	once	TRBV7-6	TGCCCGTGGCGGGGGGGCTCCTACAATGAGCAGTTCTTC	CPWRGGSYNEQFF
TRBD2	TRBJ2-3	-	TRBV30	TGTGCCTGGACTAGCGGGGGAGGGACAGATACGCAGTATTTT	CAWTSGGGTDTQYF
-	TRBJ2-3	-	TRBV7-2	TGTGCCAGCAGCTTGGGTCAGGCAGGGGGGACTTATACGCAGTATTTT	CASSLGQAGGTYTQYF
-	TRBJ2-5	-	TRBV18	TGTGCCAGCTCGCCCCAGGAATACCAAGAGACCCAGTACTTC	CASSPQEYQETQYF
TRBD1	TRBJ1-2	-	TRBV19	TGTGCCAGTAGCATCTCCGGGACAGGGGATGGGAGTGGCTACACCTTC	CASSISGTGDGSGYTF
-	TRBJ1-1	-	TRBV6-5	TGTGCCACCCGAGATTCGAACACTGAAGCTTTCTTT	CATRDSNTEAFF
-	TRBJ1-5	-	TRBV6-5	TGTGCCAGCTCAAGACAGGCACTGCAGCCCCAGCATTTT	CASSRQALQPQHF
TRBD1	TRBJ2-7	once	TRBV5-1	TGCGCCAGCAGCCACGGACAGGGGGCCTACGAGCAGTACTTC	CASSHGQGAYEQYF
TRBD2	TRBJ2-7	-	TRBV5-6	TGTGCCAGCAGGTTATCGGGAGGGGGATCCTACGAGCAGTACTTC	CASRLSGGGSYEQYF
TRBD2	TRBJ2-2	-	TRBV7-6	TGTGCCAGCAGCTTAGGACCAGCGGGGACCGCCGGGGAGCTGTTTTTT	CASSLGPAGTAGELFF
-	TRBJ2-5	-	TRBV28	TGTGCCAGCAGTTTATCCCAGTACCAAGAGACCCAGTACTTC	CASSLSQYQETQYF
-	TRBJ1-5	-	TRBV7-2	TGTGCCAGCAGCATACTTCCGGGGGGCGCGGGTCAGCCCCAGCATTTT	CASSILPGGAGQPQHF
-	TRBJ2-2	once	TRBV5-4	TGTGCCAGCAGCCGCTCTCTAACCGGGAGAAGGTCCGGGGAGCTGTTTTTT	CASSRSLTGRRSGELFF
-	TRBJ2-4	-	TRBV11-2	TGTGCCAGCACCCCATGGTACTTC	CASTPWYF
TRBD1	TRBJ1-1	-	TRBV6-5	TGTGCCAGCAGACCTCGACAGGGCGGTATTGAAGCTTTCTTT	CASRPRQGGIEAFF
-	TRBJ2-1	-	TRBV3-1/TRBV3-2	TGTGCCAGCAGCCCCTCCCCGGGGCTAGCGCAAAGCGATGAGCAGTTCTTC	CASSPSPGLAQSDEQFF
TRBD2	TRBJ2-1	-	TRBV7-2	TGTGCCAGCAGGTCAAGTCGGGGACTAGCGGGTAACAATGAGCAGTTCTTC	CASRSSRGLAGNNEQFF